A single sample is the source of the 3 T cell receptor beta chains below, sequenced in a study of shared T cell receptors in the human thymus. Method: immunoSEQ multiplex PCR; TCRdb's copy keeps in-frame clones and lacks some. The data hold 450,000 to 650,000 clones, with 70% to 80% observed a single time. This sample also appeared in a second study, on human thymus T cells.

Material for sequencing was thymocytes. Receptors were obtained from a boy under three years old with a congenital heart defect.

The chain combines TRBV5-6 with TRBJ1-2; 8 nucleotides line up with TRBD1. CDR3 length: 14 residues. Germline-derived CDR1 and CDR2 are SGHDT and YYEEEE. Unmatched junction bases numbered 5, after V lost 4 bases and J lost 3 bases. DNA for the CDR3: TGTGCCAGCAGCGGGCCGGACAGGGACTATGGCTACACCTTC. It encodes CASSGPDRDYGYTF.

This clone was recorded a few times. The chain combines TRBV25-1 with TRBJ1-1, with D perhaps matching TRBD1 (6 bases). Trimming stripped 6 bases from V and 2 bases from J, with 10 bases between. This CDR3 comprises 13 residues. Germline CDR1 and CDR2: MGHDK and SYGVNS. The CDR3 loop is CASRGHLNTEAFF. For the CDR3, the DNA is TGTGCCAGCAGGGGACATTTAAACACTGAAGCTTTCTTT.

V is TRBV4-1 and J is TRBJ1-1; maybe TRBD1 (6 bases). The V gene's germline CDR1 is MGHRA and CDR2 YSYEKL. The CDR3 spans 14 residues. V was cut by 4 bases and J by 0 bases, with 9 bases left in between. CDR3 DNA sequence: TGCGCCAGCAGCCGGACAGCGATGAACACTGAAGCTTTCTTT. Protein sequence: CASSRTAMNTEAFF.